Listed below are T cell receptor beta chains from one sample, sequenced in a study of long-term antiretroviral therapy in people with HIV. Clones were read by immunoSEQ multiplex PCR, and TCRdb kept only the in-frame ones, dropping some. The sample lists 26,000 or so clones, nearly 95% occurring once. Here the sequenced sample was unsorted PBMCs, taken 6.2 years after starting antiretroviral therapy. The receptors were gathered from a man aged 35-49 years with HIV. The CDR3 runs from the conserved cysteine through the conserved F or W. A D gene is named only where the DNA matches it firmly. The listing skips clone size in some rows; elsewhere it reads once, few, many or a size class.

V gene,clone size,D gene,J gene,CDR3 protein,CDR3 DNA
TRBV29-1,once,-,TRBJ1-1,CSVVDPRGGARGEAFF,TGCAGCGTTGTGGATCCCAGGGGAGGGGCGCGGGGTGAAGCTTTCTTT
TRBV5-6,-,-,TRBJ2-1,CASSLLSGWGSYNEQFF,TGTGCCAGCAGCTTACTGTCTGGCTGGGGCTCCTACAATGAGCAGTTCTTC
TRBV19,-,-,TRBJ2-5,CASSIVVQETQYF,TGTGCCAGTAGTATTGTGGTCCAAGAGACCCAGTACTTC
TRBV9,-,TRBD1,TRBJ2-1,CASSVGGTGLSNEQFF,TGTGCCAGCAGCGTAGGAGGGACAGGCCTTTCCAATGAGCAGTTCTTC
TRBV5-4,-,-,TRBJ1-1,CASSLAGRAMDTEAFF,TGTGCCAGCAGCTTGGCCGGTAGGGCCATGGACACTGAAGCTTTCTTT
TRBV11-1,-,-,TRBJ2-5,CASRPNRFTLPETQYF,TGTGCCAGCAGACCGAACAGGTTTACCCTACCTGAGACCCAGTACTTC
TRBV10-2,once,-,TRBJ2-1,CASTSTPLGGDEQFF,TGCGCCAGCACCTCGACCCCCTTGGGAGGAGATGAGCAGTTCTTC
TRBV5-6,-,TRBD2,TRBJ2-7,CASSFGRGGEQYF,TGTGCCAGCAGCTTCGGACGGGGGGGGGAGCAGTACTTC
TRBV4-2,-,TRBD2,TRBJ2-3,CASSQVRAGGTDTQYF,TGTGCCAGCAGCCAAGTTCGAGCGGGGGGCACAGATACGCAGTATTTT
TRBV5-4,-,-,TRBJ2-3,CASSLEAGETDTQYF,TGTGCCAGCAGCTTGGAGGCAGGGGAAACAGATACGCAGTATTTT
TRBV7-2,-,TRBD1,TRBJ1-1,CASSSSGTGIEAFF,TGTGCCAGCAGCTCCTCCGGGACAGGGATTGAAGCTTTCTTT
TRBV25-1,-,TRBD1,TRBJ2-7,CASSDLGQGSEQYF,TGTGCCAGCAGTGACTTGGGACAGGGTTCCGAGCAGTACTTC
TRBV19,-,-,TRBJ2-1,CASSYPGYNEQFF,TGTGCCAGTAGTTATCCGGGCTACAATGAGCAGTTCTTC
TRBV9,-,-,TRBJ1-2,CASSVETNPSEYGYTF,TGTGCCAGCAGCGTAGAGACAAATCCGTCTGAGTATGGCTACACCTTC
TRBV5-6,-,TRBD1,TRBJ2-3,CASSGTGSTDTQYF,TGTGCCAGCAGCGGGACAGGTAGCACAGATACGCAGTATTTT
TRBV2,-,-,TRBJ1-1,CASSEHPAGEAFF,TGTGCCAGCAGTGAACACCCAGCAGGTGAAGCTTTCTTT
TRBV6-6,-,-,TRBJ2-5,CASNGQGPQETQYF,TGTGCCAGCAATGGTCAGGGTCCCCAAGAGACCCAGTACTTC
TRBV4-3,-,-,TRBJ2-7,CASSQGRQGYEQYF,TGCGCCAGCAGCCAAGGTCGGCAGGGCTACGAGCAGTACTTC
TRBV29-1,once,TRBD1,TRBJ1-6,CSVSQGGNSPLHF,TGCAGCGTTTCACAGGGGGGAAATTCACCCCTCCACTTT
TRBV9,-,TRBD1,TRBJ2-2,CASTGTGDFGELFF,TGTGCCAGCACCGGGACAGGCGATTTCGGGGAGCTGTTTTTT
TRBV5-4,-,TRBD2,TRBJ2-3,CASSLGLAGGPSDTQYF,TGTGCCAGCAGCCTGGGACTAGCGGGAGGGCCGTCAGATACGCAGTATTTT
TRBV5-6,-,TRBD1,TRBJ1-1,CASSAPGGGTEAFF,TGTGCCAGCAGCGCACCAGGGGGAGGCACTGAAGCTTTCTTT
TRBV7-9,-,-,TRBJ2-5,CASSSPVWGERRRAETQYF,TGTGCCAGCAGCTCCCCGGTGTGGGGGGAACGCCGCCGGGCAGAGACCCAGTACTTC
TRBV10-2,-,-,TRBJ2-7,CASSELAGGAYEQYF,TGCGCCAGCAGTGAACTAGCCGGAGGAGCCTACGAGCAGTACTTC
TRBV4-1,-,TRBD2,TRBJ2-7,CASSQVAGVRYEQYF,TGCGCCAGCAGCCAAGTAGCGGGAGTAAGGTACGAGCAGTACTTC
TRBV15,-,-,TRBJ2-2,CATSEFRGNTGELFF,TGTGCCACCAGCGAGTTCAGGGGAAACACCGGGGAGCTGTTTTTT
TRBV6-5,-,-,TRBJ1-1,CASNPSGVGTEAFF,TGTGCCAGCAACCCCTCAGGGGTGGGCACTGAAGCTTTCTTT
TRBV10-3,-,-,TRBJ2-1,CAISGGLLRNEQFF,TGTGCCATCAGTGGGGGGCTCTTGAGGAATGAGCAGTTCTTC
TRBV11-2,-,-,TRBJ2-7,CASSLQPTSYEQYF,TGTGCCAGCAGCTTACAACCGACCTCCTACGAGCAGTACTTC
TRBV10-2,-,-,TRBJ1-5,CASSTTELLLHF,TGCGCCAGCAGTACGACAGAGTTACTGCTGCATTTT
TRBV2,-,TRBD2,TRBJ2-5,CASSSTSGEETQYF,TGTGCCAGCAGTTCGACTAGCGGGGAGGAGACCCAGTACTTC
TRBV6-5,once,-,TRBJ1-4,CASSFKTPWGEKLFF,TGTGCCAGCAGTTTTAAGACCCCATGGGGGGAAAAACTGTTTTTT
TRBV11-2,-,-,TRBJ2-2,CASSLSGRRTGELFF,TGTGCCAGCAGCTTATCTGGGAGGAGAACCGGGGAGCTGTTTTTT
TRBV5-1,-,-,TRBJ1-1,CASSNQMGGTEAFF,TGCGCCAGCAGCAATCAGATGGGGGGCACTGAAGCTTTCTTT
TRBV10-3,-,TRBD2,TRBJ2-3,CAIHPGGGGPGTDTQYF,TGTGCCATACATCCGGGCGGGGGGGGACCTGGCACAGATACGCAGTATTTT
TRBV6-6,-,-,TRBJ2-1,CASRPDRQPYNEQFF,TGTGCCAGCAGACCCGACAGGCAACCCTACAATGAGCAGTTCTTC
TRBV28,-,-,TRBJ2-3,CASSRHRAGTDTQYF,TGTGCCAGCAGCCGCCACAGGGCAGGCACAGATACGCAGTATTTT
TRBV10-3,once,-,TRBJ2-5,CAISDPEETQYF,TGTGCCATCAGTGACCCGGAAGAGACCCAGTACTTC
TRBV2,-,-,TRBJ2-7,CASTQGGPLSEQYF,TGTGCCAGCACCCAGGGGGGACCCCTTTCGGAGCAGTACTTC
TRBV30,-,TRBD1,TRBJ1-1,CAQTGQPNTEAFF,TGTGCCCAAACGGGACAGCCGAACACTGAAGCTTTCTTT
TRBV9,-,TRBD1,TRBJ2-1,CASSEGQGVNEQFF,TGTGCCAGCAGCGAGGGACAGGGGGTAAATGAGCAGTTCTTC
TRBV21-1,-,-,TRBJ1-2,CASIFGHNNYGYTF,TGTGCCAGCATATTCGGACATAATAACTATGGCTACACCTTC
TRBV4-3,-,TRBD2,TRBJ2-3,CASSQNGLAGTDTQYF,TGCGCCAGCAGCCAAAACGGACTAGCGGGTACAGATACGCAGTATTTT
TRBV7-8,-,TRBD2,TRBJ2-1,CASSLGGSGKVEQFF,TGTGCCAGCAGCTTGGGGGGGAGCGGGAAAGTTGAGCAGTTCTTC
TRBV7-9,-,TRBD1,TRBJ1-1,CASSSRTGEGNTEAFF,TGTGCCAGCAGCTCACGGACAGGGGAAGGAAACACTGAAGCTTTCTTT
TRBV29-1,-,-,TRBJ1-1,CSVVEGPTGPFF,TGCAGCGTTGTGGAGGGGCCTACCGGGCCTTTCTTT
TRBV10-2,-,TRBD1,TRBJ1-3,CASSRGQDGNTIYF,TGCGCCAGCAGCCGTGGACAGGATGGAAACACCATATATTTT
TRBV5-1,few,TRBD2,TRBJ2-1,CASSPSETSGYNEQFF,TGCGCCAGCAGCCCGTCCGAGACTAGCGGCTACAATGAGCAGTTCTTC
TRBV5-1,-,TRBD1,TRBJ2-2,CASSLGQGNTGELFF,TGCGCCAGCAGCCTGGGACAGGGGAACACCGGGGAGCTGTTTTTT
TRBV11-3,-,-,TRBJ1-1,CASSRGVDTEAFF,TGTGCCAGCAGCCGGGGGGTGGACACTGAAGCTTTCTTT
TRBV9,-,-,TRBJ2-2,CASSGPGTMNTGELFF,TGTGCCAGCAGCGGGCCAGGGACAATGAACACCGGGGAGCTGTTTTTT
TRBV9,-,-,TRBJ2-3,CASSVATDFSTDTQYF,TGTGCCAGCAGCGTAGCTACCGATTTTTCTACAGATACGCAGTATTTT
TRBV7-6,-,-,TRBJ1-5,CASSLGAVGDQPQHF,TGTGCCAGCAGCTTAGGCGCGGTGGGGGATCAGCCCCAGCATTTT
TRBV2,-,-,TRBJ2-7,CASSEADSNRYTPLYEQYF,TGTGCCAGCAGTGAAGCAGATTCCAACCGCTACACCCCCCTATACGAGCAGTACTTC
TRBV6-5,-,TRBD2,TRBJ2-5,CASSYSSGRAWETQYF,TGTGCCAGCAGTTACTCAAGCGGGAGGGCCTGGGAGACCCAGTACTTC
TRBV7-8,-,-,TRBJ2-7,CASSLTSYEQYF,TGTGCCAGCAGTTTAACTTCCTACGAGCAGTACTTC
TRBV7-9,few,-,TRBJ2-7,CASSETGRTYEQYF,TGTGCCAGCAGCGAGACAGGCCGAACCTACGAGCAGTACTTC
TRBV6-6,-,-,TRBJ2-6,CATILGGSGANVLTF,TGTGCCACCATTCTAGGGGGGAGTGGGGCCAACGTCCTGACTTTC
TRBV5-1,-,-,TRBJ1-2,CASSLEGSNYGYTF,TGCGCCAGCAGCTTGGAGGGGTCCAACTATGGCTACACCTTC